The sequence of this TCR beta chain was determined in a study of blood T cell repertoires in COVID-19. Study information: Sources were T cells, B-cell-depleted T cells, or PBMCs; the material itself was cDNA or gDNA.

In the source study's methods: Nucleated cell number was recorded as an estimate derived from reference gene primer amplification. TCRdb's table, derived via immunoSEQ multiplex PCR, lists solely in-frame clones and lacks some. That table is the source of V, J and clone size, and D and trimming were worked out from the DNA. The data contain roughly 100,000 clones, 75% to 90% of them seen just once; the ten biggest clones take up more than 4.5%. V shed 6 bases and J shed 7 bases, with 16 bases lying between them. The CDR3 runs 14 residues. The germline V gene encodes CDR1 SQVTM and CDR2 ANQGSEA. Seattle enrolled patients during active infection and tracked them longitudinally.

The sequence derives from a woman aged 50 to 60 with COVID-19, enrolled during active disease. The sample consisted of peripheral blood. The V and J genes are TRBV29-1 and TRBJ1-6; D is perhaps TRBD1 (6 bases). CDR3 sequence reads: CSVRDGGANSPLHF. The CDR3 DNA reads TGCAGCGTGAGAGACGGGGGGGCGAATTCACCCCTCCACTTT.